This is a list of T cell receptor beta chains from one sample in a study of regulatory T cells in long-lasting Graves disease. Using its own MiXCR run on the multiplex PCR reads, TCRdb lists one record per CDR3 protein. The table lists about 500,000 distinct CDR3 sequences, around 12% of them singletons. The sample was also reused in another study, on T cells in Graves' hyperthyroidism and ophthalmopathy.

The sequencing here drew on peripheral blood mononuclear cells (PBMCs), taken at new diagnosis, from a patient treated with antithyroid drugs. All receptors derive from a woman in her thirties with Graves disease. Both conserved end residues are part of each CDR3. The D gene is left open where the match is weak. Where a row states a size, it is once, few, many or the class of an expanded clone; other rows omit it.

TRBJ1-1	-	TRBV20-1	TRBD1	TGCAGTGCAACAGTCCAGGGGGTCGGCACTGAAGCTTTCTTT	CSATVQGVGTEAFF
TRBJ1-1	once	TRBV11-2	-	TGTGCCAGCAGCTTGGCCCAGCGTGGGTCAGCTTTCTTT	CASSLAQRGSAFF
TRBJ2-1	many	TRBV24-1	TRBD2	TGTGCCACCAGTGAGGCCGGGAGGGCCGGGGGTGAGCAGTTCTTC	CATSEAGRAGGEQFF
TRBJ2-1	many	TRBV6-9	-	TGTGCCAGCAGTTATTCAGTACTCAGGCCGTTCTTC	CASSYSVLRPFF
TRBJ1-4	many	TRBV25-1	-	TGTGCCAGCAGTGATTCATGGGTTTCGGCTAATGAAAAACTGTTTTTT	CASSDSWVSANEKLFF
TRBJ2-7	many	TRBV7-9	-	TGTGCCAGCAGTCACGGGAGCCTTAGCTCCTACGAGCAGTACTTC	CASSHGSLSSYEQYF
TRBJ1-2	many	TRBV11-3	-	TGTGCCAGCAGCCCTTTGGGGACCTCCTATGGCTACACCTTC	CASSPLGTSYGYTF
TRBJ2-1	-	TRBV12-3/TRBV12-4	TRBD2	TGTGCCAGCAGTATAGCGGGAGGGCCTGTTGAGCAGTTCTTC	CASSIAGGPVEQFF
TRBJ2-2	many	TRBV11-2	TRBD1	TGTGCCAGCAGCTTAGGAGGGACAGAGGCTACGAACACCGGGGAGCTGTTTTTT	CASSLGGTEATNTGELFF
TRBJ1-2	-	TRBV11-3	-	TGTGCCAGCAGCCTGGGGGCGAGGGGCTACACCTTC	CASSLGARGYTF
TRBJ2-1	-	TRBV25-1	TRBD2	TGTGCCAGCCAATCCGGGACTAGCGGGTACAATGAGCAGTTCTTC	CASQSGTSGYNEQFF
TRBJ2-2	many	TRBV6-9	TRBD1	TGTGCCAGCAGTTACCGGACAGGTGCGAACACCGGGGAGCTGTTTTTT	CASSYRTGANTGELFF
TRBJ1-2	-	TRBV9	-	TGTGCCAGCAGCATTGGGGACGCCGATCCCTATGGCTACACCTTC	CASSIGDADPYGYTF
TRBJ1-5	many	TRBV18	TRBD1	TGTGCCAGCAGTCCTCAGGGGGGCAATCAGCCCCAGCATTTT	CASSPQGGNQPQHF
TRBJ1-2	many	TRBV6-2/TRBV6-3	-	TGTGCCAGCAGTCAGCTACCACAGGGTTGCACCTTC	CASSQLPQGCTF
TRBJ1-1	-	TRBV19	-	TGTGCCAGTAGTATAGTCTCAGGGTATGAAGCTTTCTTT	CASSIVSGYEAFF
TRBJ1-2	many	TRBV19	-	TGTGCCAGTAGCTCAGACAGTAACTATGGCTACACCTTC	CASSSDSNYGYTF
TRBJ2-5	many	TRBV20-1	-	TGCAGTGTTGAACGACAAGAGACCCAGTACTTC	CSVERQETQYF